A single sample is the source of the 6 T cell receptor beta chains below, sequenced in a study of blood T cell repertoires in COVID-19. TCRdb keeps only in-frame clones here, not all; method: immunoSEQ multiplex PCR. The repertoire consists of about 220,000 clones, with just under 85% occurring once and the leading ten covering about 1.3%. Sequenced material: PBMCs or T cells enriched from blood (not recorded which). These receptors were obtained from a woman aged 35 to 49 with acute COVID-19.

This rearrangement joins TRBV19 to TRBJ1-1; 11 nucleotides match TRBD1. V shed 5 bases and J 2 bases; nucleotides not matched to a gene: 13. This CDR3 is 18 amino acids long. CDR1 LNHDA and CDR2 SQIVND come from the germline V gene (reference sequence). The CDR3 protein is CASSPGQGVRRRNTEAFF. The CDR3 bases are TGTGCCAGTAGTCCGGGACAGGGGGTAAGGCGCAGAAACACTGAAGCTTTCTTT.

This chain joins TRBV5-1 and TRBJ1-1; TRBD1 matches at 7 bases. Germline V gene sequence: CDR1 SGHRS, CDR2 YFSETQ. The CDR3 is made up of 15 amino acids. Unmatched junction bases numbered 10, after V lost 3 bases and J lost 5 bases. CDR3 DNA sequence: TGCGCCAGCAGCTCTAGACAGGGTAGTCGGACTGAAGCTTTCTTT. Its protein product is CASSSRQGSRTEAFF. Based on the CDR3 plus reference TRBV5-1 and TRBJ1-1, the full variable domain is KAGVTQTPRYLIKTRGQQVTLSCSPISGHRSVSWYQQTPGQGLQFLFEYFSETQRNKGNFPGRFSGRQFSNSRSEMNVSTLELGDSALYLCASSSRQGSRTEAFFGQGTRLTVV.

This rearrangement joins TRBV4-2 to TRBJ1-1; no definite D call. V lost 4 bases to trimming and J lost 5 bases, with 11 bases between them. The CDR3 has 13 amino acids. Germline CDR1 is LGHNA and CDR2 is YNFKEQ. The CDR3 DNA is TGTGCCAGCAGCCTGACCCGAGGGACTGAAGCTTTCTTT. It translates to CASSLTRGTEAFF.

CDR3 DNA: TGCGCCAGCAGCGGGACAGGCGATGAAAAACTGTTTTTT. This codes for CASSGTGDEKLFF. The chain couples TRBV4-1 to TRBJ1-4, with 8 bases matching TRBD1. Trimming at V came to 5 bases and at J to 6 bases, leaving 2 bases not matched to a gene. Germline values: CDR1 MGHRA, CDR2 YSYEKL. The CDR3 spans 13 residues.

This clone was recorded only once. V is TRBV5-6 and J is TRBJ2-3; D gene unclear. With 4 bases removed from V and 7 bases from J, the gap between germline ends came to 7 bases. CDR1 and CDR2 from the germline V gene are SGHDT and YYEEEE. The CDR3 length is 11 residues. The chain's CDR3 is CASSQSNTQYF. In DNA, the CDR3 is TGTGCCAGCAGCCAGTCGAATACGCAGTATTTT.

In this sample, this clone turned up a few times. V gene TRBV30 combines with J gene TRBJ1-1; D remains unclear. The CDR3 is 14 residues long. Germline CDR1 is GTSNPN and CDR2 is SVGIG (reference sequence). The germline V and J ends were trimmed by 0 bases and 1 base, with 9 bases remaining between them. CDR3 amino acids: CAWSVYRTNTEAFF. In DNA, the CDR3 is TGTGCCTGGAGTGTTTACAGAACGAACACTGAAGCTTTCTTT.